Shown below are 7 T cell receptor beta chains from a single sample sequenced in a study of cytomegalovirus exposure and HLA in healthy donors. Primers included in the PCR were 60 Vbeta and 13 Jbeta primers. The table came from immunoSEQ multiplex PCR; TCRdb's copy has only in-frame clones and leaves some out. The profile shows approximately 100,000 clones, 60% to 80% of them singletons. Input material: PBMCs. The receptors here all came from a woman between 18 and 30 years old in good health and CMV-seropositive.

The chain links TRBV27 to TRBJ1-1; 9 positions match TRBD1. Unmatched junction bases numbered 8, after V lost 8 bases and J lost 4 bases. The CDR3 totals 14 residues. The germline CDR1 and CDR2 sequences are MNHEY and SMNVEV (reference sequence). The CDR3 sequence: CASRSRDRATEAFF. For the CDR3, the DNA is TGTGCCAGCCGATCAAGGGACAGGGCCACTGAAGCTTTCTTT.

The J gene is TRBJ2-5, the V gene TRBV4-3, with 7 bases identical to TRBD1. Judging by the DNA end, TRBJ2-7 fits better; the J call may be wrong. Germline V CDR1 and CDR2: LGHNA, YSLEER. The CDR3 contains 15 residues. The CDR3 is CASSQHRDSFYEQYF. CDR3 sequence (DNA): TGCGCCAGCAGCCAGCACCGGGACAGCTTCTACGAGCAGTACTTC.

This chain links TRBV28 with TRBJ1-5; the D gene is possibly TRBD1 (5 bases). Trimming removed 7 bases from V and 5 bases from J, with 18 bases in between. Per germline, CDR1 MDHEN and CDR2 SYDVKM. The length of the CDR3 is 15 residues. Here the CDR3 DNA reads TGTGCCAGCACCCTCGACAGAGGCCCGCATCAGCCCCAGCATTTT. It specifies CASTLDRGPHQPQHF.

This clone occurred a few times. The chain joins TRBV27 to TRBJ2-2; TRBD2 matches 11 bases. CDR1 and CDR2 from the germline V gene are MNHEY and SMNVEV (reference sequence). The CDR3 is 20 residues long. The trim removed 5 bases at V and 0 bases at J, leaving 14 bases unmatched. CDR3 residues: CASSPPGLAVLRSNTGELFF. The CDR3, as DNA: TGTGCCAGCAGTCCGCCGGGACTAGCGGTGCTGCGGTCGAACACCGGGGAGCTGTTTTTT.

This clone was seen a few times. The chain is built from TRBV19 and TRBJ1-1, with D perhaps TRBD1 (6 bases). There are 14 residues in the CDR3. Germline V gene data show CDR1 as LNHDA and CDR2 as SQIVND (reference sequence). V lost 5 bases and J lost 1, with 11 bases in between. The CDR3 DNA reads as TGTGCCAGTAGTCCTGGGACAACGAACACTGAAGCTTTCTTT. Translating it yields CASSPGTTNTEAFF.

The V call is TRBV5-4, the J call TRBJ2-3; D uncertain. CDR1 and CDR2 (germline): SGHNT, YYREEE (reference sequence). This CDR3 is 14 amino acids long. V gave up 1 base and J gave up 0 bases, with 6 bases separating them. The CDR3 loop is CASSLYGSTDTQYF. The CDR3 coding sequence is TGTGCCAGCAGCTTGTACGGTAGCACAGATACGCAGTATTTT.

The chain is built from TRBV4-3 and TRBJ2-1; 10 bases align to TRBD2. V dropped 0 bases and J dropped 6; count of bases not matched to a gene: 11. The CDR3 runs to 18 residues. The germline V gene encodes CDR1 LGHNA and CDR2 YSLEER. The CDR3 region is CASSQDRSSGRAGNEQFF. The CDR3 DNA sequence: TGCGCCAGCAGCCAAGATCGGTCCAGCGGGAGGGCCGGCAATGAGCAGTTCTTC.